This is a list of T cell receptor beta chains from one sample in a study of T cell responses to AZD1222 COVID-19 vaccine. Measured with immunoSEQ multiplex PCR; TCRdb has only the in-frame clones, and not every one. In the table there are approximately 130,000 clones, 92% of which are singletons. Sample: peripheral blood, taken on day 0 of AZD1222 vaccination. Every receptor here comes from an adult in good health. Each CDR3 is given with its conserved first and last residue. The D gene is left open where the match is weak. Size is stated for part of the rows, as once, few or many counts, or as a class when the clone is expanded.

clone size	D gene	J gene	V gene	CDR3 DNA	CDR3 protein
.	.	TRBJ2-2	TRBV5-1	TGCGCCAGCAGCTTGTTGGCAGGTGAAACCGGGGAGCTGTTTTTT	CASSLLAGETGELFF
.	.	TRBJ1-2	TRBV19	TGTGCCAGTAGTACCATTCTACCCCACTATGGCTACACCTTC	CASSTILPHYGYTF
.	TRBD2	TRBJ2-1	TRBV7-8	TGTGCCAGCAGCCGAGCGGGGTTGGGGTACAATGAGCAGTTCTTC	CASSRAGLGYNEQFF
once	.	TRBJ2-5	TRBV30	TGTGCCTGGAGTGTAGGGGAGACCCAGTACTTC	CAWSVGETQYF
once	TRBD1	TRBJ2-5	TRBV28	TGTGCCACAGGGGGAGAGACCCAGTACTTC	CATGGETQYF
.	TRBD1	TRBJ2-7	TRBV6-5	TGTGCCAGCAGGGAGAACAGGGGGCTGACCTACGAGCAGTACTTC	CASRENRGLTYEQYF
.	TRBD2	TRBJ2-3	TRBV7-3	TGTGCCAGCAGCTTAAGGCGGGAGGGCCGAACAGATACGCAGTATTTT	CASSLRREGRTDTQYF
once	.	TRBJ1-2	TRBV7-9	TGTGCCAGCAACCGGGAGGGGTCGGGCGGCTACACCTTC	CASNREGSGGYTF
.	.	TRBJ1-5	TRBV30	TGTGCCTGGAATAGTCTAGGTAGTCAGCCCCAGCATTTT	CAWNSLGSQPQHF
.	.	TRBJ1-2	TRBV29-1	TGCAGCGTGAGGCCGGACTTGAACTATGGCTACACCTTC	CSVRPDLNYGYTF
.	.	TRBJ2-1	TRBV2	TGTGCCAGCAAAGGACGGCAGGCCTACAATGAGCAGTTCTTC	CASKGRQAYNEQFF
.	.	TRBJ1-2	TRBV2	TGTGCCAGCATTGAGAGAGGGGCTATAGATGGCTACACCTTC	CASIERGAIDGYTF
.	.	TRBJ1-6	TRBV6-5	TGTGCCAGCAGTTACGCGGCCACAAATTCACCCCTCCACTTT	CASSYAATNSPLHF
.	.	TRBJ1-6	TRBV7-8	TGTGCCAGCAGCTTACAGGGATCACCCCTCCACTTT	CASSLQGSPLHF
.	.	TRBJ2-7	TRBV10-3	TGTGCCACCCAAAAGGGGGGAGAGCAGTACTTC	CATQKGGEQYF
.	TRBD1	TRBJ1-5	TRBV14	TGTGCCAGCAGCGCCCAGGACAGGAAAAATCAGCCCCAGCATTTT	CASSAQDRKNQPQHF
.	.	TRBJ2-1	TRBV9	TGTGCCAGCAGCGTAGGACTAGCAGGGGTAGGGTATGAGCAGTTCTTC	CASSVGLAGVGYEQFF
.	TRBD1	TRBJ2-5	TRBV5-1	TGCGCCAGCAGCCCCGGGACAGTCCAAGAGACCCAGTACTTC	CASSPGTVQETQYF
.	TRBD1	TRBJ1-2	TRBV7-9	TGTGCCAGCAGCTTATGGGACAGGGCATCTGACGGCTACACCTTC	CASSLWDRASDGYTF
.	.	TRBJ1-1	TRBV6-5	TGTGCCAGCAGTTTCTCCGGAGCCACTGAAGCTTTCTTT	CASSFSGATEAFF
.	.	TRBJ1-1	TRBV5-1	TGCGCCAGCAGCTGGGGATTTCAGGGCACATATGAAGCTTTCTTT	CASSWGFQGTYEAFF
once	TRBD1	TRBJ1-4	TRBV10-3	TGTGCCATCAGTGACCCGGACAGGGGACGAAAACTGTTTTTT	CAISDPDRGRKLFF
.	.	TRBJ1-1	TRBV30	TGTGCCTGGAGCAGGGTAATCTCCGAAGCTTTCTTT	CAWSRVISEAFF
.	TRBD1	TRBJ2-7	TRBV2	TGTGCCAGCAGGAGGACAGGGTCCGAGCAGTACTTC	CASRRTGSEQYF
.	.	TRBJ2-7	TRBV5-1	TGCGCCAGCAGCACAACTTCAGGGAGTGGCTACGAGCAGTACTTC	CASSTTSGSGYEQYF
.	.	TRBJ1-2	TRBV19	TGTGCCAGTAGCCCCGACCGGAAACGCTCGACTGGCTACACCTTC	CASSPDRKRSTGYTF
.	TRBD1	TRBJ1-2	TRBV10-3	TGTGCCATCAGTGAGAGACAGGGAGGCTATGGCTACACCTTC	CAISERQGGYGYTF
.	.	TRBJ1-6	TRBV9	TGTGCCAGCAGCGTGAGGGGTCCTAGCGATTCACCCCTCCACTTT	CASSVRGPSDSPLHF
.	.	TRBJ1-2	TRBV6-2/TRBV6-3	TGTGCCAGCAGTTGGTCTACCCTGGGAGGCTACACCTTC	CASSWSTLGGYTF
.	.	TRBJ1-2	TRBV21-1	TGTGCCAGCAGCTCGCTCAAAAGGCTGACAGACAATGGCTACACCTTC	CASSSLKRLTDNGYTF
.	.	TRBJ2-2	TRBV5-4	TGTGCCAGCAGCTTGAGTCTGTCCGGGGAGCTGTTTTTT	CASSLSLSGELFF
once	.	TRBJ2-3	TRBV5-1	TGCGCCAGCAGCCTCACAGATACGCAGTATTTT	CASSLTDTQYF
.	TRBD2	TRBJ2-3	TRBV6-5	TGTGCCACCCGACTAGCGGGGGGCACAGATACGCAGTATTTT	CATRLAGGTDTQYF
.	TRBD1	TRBJ1-3	TRBV18	TGTGCCAGCTCAATGATGGGACAGTCCCCGGGAAACACCATATATTTT	CASSMMGQSPGNTIYF
.	.	TRBJ1-5	TRBV28	TGTGCCAGCAGGACTTACAGGGAGTATAGCAATCAGCCCCAGCATTTT	CASRTYREYSNQPQHF
.	TRBD1	TRBJ1-2	TRBV27	TGTGCCAGCAGTTTAGCGGGGGGACAGGGCTATGGCTACACCTTC	CASSLAGGQGYGYTF
.	.	TRBJ2-7	TRBV7-8	TGTGCCAGCAGCTTTCGGGGCCCTCGGGAAGGCCACGAGCAGTACTTC	CASSFRGPREGHEQYF
.	.	TRBJ2-1	TRBV5-5	TGTGCCAGCAGCTCGGAGTTGTTTCGCAATGAGCAGTTCTTC	CASSSELFRNEQFF
.	.	TRBJ2-7	TRBV18	TGTGCCAGCTCATCCGCGGCTAGAAAGGGACCATACGAGCAGTACTTC	CASSSAARKGPYEQYF
.	TRBD1	TRBJ1-3	TRBV6-5	TGTGCCAGCAGTTTCAGGACAGGGTCTGGAAACACCATATATTTT	CASSFRTGSGNTIYF
.	TRBD1	TRBJ1-1	TRBV30	TGTGCCTGGAGTGTTGACTTCAGGGGGACTGAAGCTTTCTTT	CAWSVDFRGTEAFF
once	TRBD2	TRBJ2-5	TRBV6-6	TGTGCCAGCGGGGGACTAGCGGAAGAGACCCAGTACTTC	CASGGLAEETQYF
.	.	TRBJ2-1	TRBV2	TGTGCCAGCAGTGAAGCGGGCCTCCTCCTCAACAATGAGCAGTTCTTC	CASSEAGLLLNNEQFF
.	TRBD1	TRBJ1-1	TRBV5-1	TGCGCCAGCAGACTGGCCCAGGGGGCTAGTGACGGTGAAGCTTTCTTT	CASRLAQGASDGEAFF
.	TRBD1	TRBJ2-3	TRBV7-9	TGTGCCAGCAGCTTAGTTGGACAGGGACGCGACACAGATACGCAGTATTTT	CASSLVGQGRDTDTQYF
.	.	TRBJ2-7	TRBV10-3	TGTGCCATCAGTGGGACAGCCTTTGGGGATGAGCAGTACTTC	CAISGTAFGDEQYF
.	TRBD2	TRBJ2-1	TRBV23-1	TGCGCCAGCACTACGGGGACTAGCGGAGGGGATGAGCAGTTCTTC	CASTTGTSGGDEQFF
.	.	TRBJ1-6	TRBV18	TGTGCCAGCTCCTACGGGATTCCGGAGAGTGTACTCCACTTT	CASSYGIPESVLHF
.	TRBD2	TRBJ2-1	TRBV14	TGTGCCAGCAGCCATATAGCGGGAGGGTACCACAATGAGCAGTTCTTC	CASSHIAGGYHNEQFF
few	TRBD1	TRBJ1-2	TRBV5-6	TGTGCCAGCAGCTCTCCCGGGACAGGGGGCGACTATGGCTACACCTTC	CASSSPGTGGDYGYTF